This T cell receptor (beta chain) was observed in a study of CXCR3-negative and CXCR3-positive naive CD8 T cells. The libraries of TRB cDNA were prepared using 5' RACE with UMI labels. With the 5' RACE reads reprocessed, TCRdb shows one record per CDR3 protein and no DNA. The specimen's table records 100,000 to 150,000 distinct CDR3 sequences. Germline V CDR1 and CDR2: SGHDT, YYEEEE. There are 16 residues in the CDR3. V is TRBV5-6 and J is TRBJ1-1; with no DNA, the TCRdb D assignment of TRBD1 cannot be verified. The TCR comes from a human donor in good health. Some clones in this sample may be carry-over from other donors' samples. The sample taken for sequencing was naive CXCR3- CD8+ T cells from blood. Sample subset: CD45RO-CCR7+CD27+CD95- naive CD8+ T cells lacking CXCR3 (TNR3-). The CDR3 loop is CASSLRGGVSSTEAFF.